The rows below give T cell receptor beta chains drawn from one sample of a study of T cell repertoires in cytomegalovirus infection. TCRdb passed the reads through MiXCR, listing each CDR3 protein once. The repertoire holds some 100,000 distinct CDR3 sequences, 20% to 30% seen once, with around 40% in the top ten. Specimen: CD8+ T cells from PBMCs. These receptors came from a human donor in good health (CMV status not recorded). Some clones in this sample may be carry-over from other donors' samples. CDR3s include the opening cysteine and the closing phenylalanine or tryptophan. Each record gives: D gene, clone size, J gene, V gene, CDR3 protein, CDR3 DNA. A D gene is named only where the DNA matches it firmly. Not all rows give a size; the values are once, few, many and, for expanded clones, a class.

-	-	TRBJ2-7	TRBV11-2	CASQGSSYEQYF	TGTGCCAGCCAGGGTAGTTCCTACGAGCAGTACTTC
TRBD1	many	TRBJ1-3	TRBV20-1	CSARGQELENTIYF	TGCAGTGCTCGTGGACAGGAACTTGAAAACACCATATATTTT
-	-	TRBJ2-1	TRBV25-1	CASSDPPWDEQFF	TGTGCCAGCAGTGACCCACCCTGGGATGAGCAGTTCTTC
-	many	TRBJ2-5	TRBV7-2	CASSLGQETQYF	TGTGCCAGCAGCTTAGGCCAAGAGACCCAGTACTTC
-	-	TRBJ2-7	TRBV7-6	CASSLHGHPYEQYF	TGTGCCAGCAGCTTACATGGGCACCCCTACGAGCAGTACTTC
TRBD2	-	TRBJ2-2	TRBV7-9	CASRPLGGGPAGELFF	TGTGCCAGCAGACCCCTCGGGGGGGGGCCGGCCGGGGAGCTGTTTTTT
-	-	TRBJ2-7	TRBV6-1	CANRGGGTYEQYF	TGTGCCAACCGGGGAGGGGGAACCTACGAGCAGTACTTC
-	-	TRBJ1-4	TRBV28	CASSSDDRALNEKLFF	TGTGCCAGCAGTTCGGACGACAGAGCCCTTAATGAAAAACTGTTTTTT
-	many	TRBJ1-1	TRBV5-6	CASSLSKGSTDEAFF	TGTGCCAGCAGCTTGTCCAAGGGATCTACCGATGAAGCTTTCTTT
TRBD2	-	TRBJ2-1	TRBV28	CASSSLELAGGRNEQFF	TGTGCCAGCAGTTCCCTTGAACTAGCGGGGGGGAGGAATGAGCAGTTCTTC
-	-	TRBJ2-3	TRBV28	CASSLVGGSEDTQYF	TGTGCCAGCAGTTTAGTAGGGGGGAGTGAAGATACGCAGTATTTT
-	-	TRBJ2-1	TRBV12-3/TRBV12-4	CASSFSAGRKNEQFF	TGTGCCAGCAGTTTCTCGGCGGGACGGAAAAATGAGCAGTTCTTC
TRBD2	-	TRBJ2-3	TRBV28	CASSSVLAGGSTDTQYF	TGTGCCAGCAGTTCAGTCCTAGCGGGGGGAAGCACAGATACGCAGTATTTT
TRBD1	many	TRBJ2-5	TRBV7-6	CASSLPETGSAETQYF	TGTGCCAGCAGCTTACCCGAGACAGGGTCGGCAGAGACCCAGTACTTC
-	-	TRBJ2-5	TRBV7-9	CASSPDSGQETQYF	TGTGCCAGCAGCCCGGACAGTGGGCAAGAGACCCAGTACTTC
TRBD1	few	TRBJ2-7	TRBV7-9	CASTPTGAGRDEQYF	TGTGCCAGCACTCCGACAGGGGCGGGAAGGGACGAGCAGTACTTC
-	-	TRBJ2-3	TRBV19	CASQGPSTDTQYF	TGTGCCAGTCAGGGCCCGAGCACAGATACGCAGTATTTT
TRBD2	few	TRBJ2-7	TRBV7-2	CASSWLAGGSYEQYF	TGTGCCAGCAGCTGGCTAGCGGGAGGTTCCTACGAGCAGTACTTC
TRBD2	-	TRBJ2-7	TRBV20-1	CSAERTGGYDEQYF	TGCAGTGCCGAAAGGACGGGGGGGTACGACGAGCAGTACTTC
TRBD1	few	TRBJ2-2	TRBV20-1	CSAGTANTGELFF	TGCAGTGCTGGGACAGCCAACACCGGGGAGCTGTTTTTT
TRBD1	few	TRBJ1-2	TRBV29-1	CSVRDREGNYGYTF	TGCAGCGTAAGGGACAGGGAAGGGAACTATGGCTACACCTTC
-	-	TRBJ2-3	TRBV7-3	CASTYPGDTQYF	TGTGCCAGCACCTACCCCGGGGATACGCAGTATTTT
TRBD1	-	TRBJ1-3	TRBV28	CASSLDRGYGGNTIYF	TGTGCCAGCAGTCTCGACAGGGGGTATGGTGGAAACACCATATATTTT
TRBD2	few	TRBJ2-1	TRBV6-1	CASRVTSGVGGEQFF	TGTGCCAGCAGGGTAACTAGCGGGGTAGGTGGTGAGCAGTTCTTC
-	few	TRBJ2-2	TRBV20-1	CSATDTGELFF	TGCAGTGCTACAGACACCGGGGAGCTGTTTTTT
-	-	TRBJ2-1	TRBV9	CASSVYSDWSSYNEQFF	TGTGCCAGCAGCGTATATTCCGACTGGAGCTCCTACAATGAGCAGTTCTTC
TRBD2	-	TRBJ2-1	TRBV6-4	CASSGSPGLAGGPSGNEQFF	TGTGCCAGCAGTGGTTCACCGGGACTAGCGGGAGGGCCCTCTGGGAATGAGCAGTTCTTC
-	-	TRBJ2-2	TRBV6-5	CASSYSRGAGELFF	TGTGCCAGCAGTTACTCACGGGGAGCCGGGGAGCTGTTTTTT
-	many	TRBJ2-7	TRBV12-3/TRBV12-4	CASRYGRGLPYEQYF	TGTGCCAGCAGATACGGGAGAGGGCTTCCCTACGAGCAGTACTTC
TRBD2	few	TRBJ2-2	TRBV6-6	CASRLAGGSNTGELFF	TGTGCCAGTCGACTAGCGGGAGGTTCGAACACCGGGGAGCTGTTTTTT
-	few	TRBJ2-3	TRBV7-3	CASSLTNTDTQYF	TGTGCCAGCAGCTTAACTAACACAGATACGCAGTATTTT
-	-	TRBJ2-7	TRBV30	CAWSLSGAGYEQYF	TGTGCCTGGAGTCTCTCCGGGGCCGGATACGAGCAGTACTTC
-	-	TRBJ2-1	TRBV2	CASSEVEGGGPLNEQFF	TGTGCCAGCAGTGAAGTTGAAGGGGGGGGGCCGTTGAATGAGCAGTTCTTC
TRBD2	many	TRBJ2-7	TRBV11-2	CASSLVGEGLAGGGYEQYF	TGTGCCAGCAGCTTAGTAGGGGAGGGACTAGCGGGAGGCGGCTACGAGCAGTACTTC
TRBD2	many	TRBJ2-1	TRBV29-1	CSLLLAGVYEQFF	TGCAGCTTGCTACTAGCGGGAGTGTATGAGCAGTTCTTC